Below, 27 T cell receptor beta chains from the same sample are listed, as sequenced in a study of shared clonotypes between healthy human individuals. Generated by immunoSEQ multiplex PCR, the TCRdb table keeps only in-frame clones and is missing some. The sample contains approximately 2,000,000 clones, less than 95% of which appear only once. Sequencing was done on a sample of naive CD4+ T cells from PBMCs. Subset here: CD45RA+ positively selected. The receptor source for this set is a man between 18 and 29 years old in good health. Some clones in this sample may be carry-over from other donors' samples.

This clone appeared once. The V gene is TRBV27, the J gene TRBJ2-3, with 8 bases that match TRBD1. The CDR3 loop spans 14 amino acids. Germline CDR1 reads MNHEY; CDR2 reads SMNVEV (reference sequence). V lost 5 bases, J lost 4 bases, and 5 bases stayed unmatched. The CDR3 spells CASSARQGPDTQYF. The CDR3 region has the DNA TGTGCCAGCAGTGCCAGACAGGGGCCAGATACGCAGTATTTT.

The chain uses TRBV10-1 and TRBJ1-1; unclear D gene. The CDR3 has 15 amino acids. CDR1 is WNHNN, CDR2 SYGVQD, per germline (reference sequence). V was pared by 6 bases and J by 0 bases, with 14 bases between. The CDR3 loop reads CASRLHPRMNTEAFF. The CDR3 region has the DNA TGCGCCAGCAGACTACACCCACGTATGAACACTGAAGCTTTCTTT.

This chain uses TRBV29-1 with TRBJ1-4, with TRBD1 matching over 11 bases. The CDR3 is 15 amino acids. The germline gives CDR1 SQVTM, CDR2 ANQGSEA. V trimming: 3 bases; J trimming: 13 bases; junction bases outside the gene matches: 13. CDR3 bases: TGCAGCGTTGAGTCAGGGACAGGGGGATCCCGAAGACTGTTTTTT. This codes for CSVESGTGGSRRLFF.

The V gene is TRBV6-1, the J gene TRBJ1-2; the D is unclear. Germline V lookup: CDR1 MNHNS, CDR2 SASEGT. V was shortened by 0 bases and J by 0 bases, with 8 bases between the two germline ends. CDR3 length: 15 amino acids. CDR3 in DNA: TGTGCCAGCAGTGAAGCGTGGGGTTCTAACTATGGCTACACCTTC. Protein sequence: CASSEAWGSNYGYTF.

The V call is TRBV6-1, the J call TRBJ2-5; unclear D gene. Germline lookup yields CDR1 MNHNS and CDR2 SASEGT. The CDR3 runs 13 residues. V was shortened by 2 bases and J by 5 bases, with 9 bases between the two germline ends. The DNA for the CDR3 is TGTGCCAGCAGTGAACTGGGTCGTGAGACCCAGTACTTC. It encodes CASSELGRETQYF.

The chain carries TRBV6-1 and TRBJ2-5; no reliable D call. The germline V and J ends were trimmed by 4 bases and 3 bases, with 12 bases remaining between them. The CDR3 runs to 14 residues. Per germline, CDR1 MNHNS and CDR2 SASEGT. The CDR3 coding sequence is TGTGCCAGCAGTGGGACCGCGGAGAAAGAGACCCAGTACTTC. Its translation: CASSGTAEKETQYF.

About this clone itself: This same CDR3 is encoded by further DNA sequences in the sample. The chain recombines TRBV9 with TRBJ2-7; D perhaps matches TRBD1 (5 bases). Deletions cut 2 bases from V and 4 bases from J, with 13 bases between. The CDR3 length is 14 residues. Germline values: CDR1 SGDLS, CDR2 YYNGEE. CDR3 coding DNA: TGTGCCAGCAGCGTTACAGGTGGAAGTTACGAGCAGTACTTC. Protein: CASSVTGGSYEQYF.

V gene TRBV6-6 combines with J gene TRBJ2-2, with D perhaps TRBD1 or TRBD2 (5 bases each). The V gene's germline CDR1 is MNHNY and CDR2 SVGAGI (reference sequence). V dropped 2 bases and J dropped 6 bases, with 13 bases sitting between them. The CDR3 sequence is 15 residues long. CDR3 in DNA: TGTGCCAGCAGTTACCGACACGGGGCGGCCGGGGAGCTGTTTTTT. This gives the protein CASSYRHGAAGELFF.

The table lists this clone with a count of one. The same CDR3 can be traced to other DNA sequences in this sample. The chain carries TRBV7-9 and TRBJ1-5, with 8 bases lining up with TRBD1. Germline lookup yields CDR1 SEHNR and CDR2 FQNEAQ (reference sequence). The CDR3 extends over 14 amino acids. J lost 7 bases, V lost 4 bases, and 6 bases had no gene match. CDR3 loop: CASSSSGGGQPQHF. The DNA for the CDR3 is TGTGCCAGCAGCTCCTCAGGGGGCGGGCAGCCCCAGCATTTT. Full variable domain (remainder filled in from reference TRBV7-9 and TRBJ1-5): DTGVSQNPRHKITKRGQNVTFRCDPISEHNRLYWYRQTLGQGPEFLTYFQNEAQLEKSRLLSDRFSAERPKGSFSTLEIQRTEQGDSAMYLCASSSSGGGQPQHFGDGTRLSIL.

The chain carries TRBV7-2 and TRBJ1-5; weak D call: TRBD1 (6 bases). CDR3 length equals 13 residues. V lost 2 bases, J lost 9 bases, and 11 bases lay in between. Per germline, CDR1 SGHTA and CDR2 FQGNSA. CDR3 sequence: CASSLLGAGPQHF. Written as DNA, the CDR3 is TGTGCCAGCAGCTTATTGGGGGCAGGGCCCCAGCATTTT. The full variable domain, with the rest looked up from reference TRBV7-2 and TRBJ1-5, is GAGVSQSPSNKVTEKGKDVELRCDPISGHTALYWYRQSLGQGLEFLIYFQGNSAPDKSGLPSDRFSAERTGGSVSTLTIQRTQQEDSAVYLCASSLLGAGPQHFGDGTRLSIL.

The chain recombines TRBV6-6 with TRBJ2-3; D is possibly TRBD2 (6 bases). Trimming removed 11 bases from V and 2 bases from J, with 11 bases in between. Germline lookup yields CDR1 MNHNY and CDR2 SVGAGI (reference sequence). The CDR3 is 12 residues long. CDR3 amino acids: CARRGTTDTQYF. For the CDR3, the DNA is TGTGCCCGCCGGGGGACCACAGATACGCAGTATTTT.

With respect to this clone: The same CDR3 can be traced to other DNA sequences in this sample. CDR3 sequence (DNA): TGTGCCAGCAGCCGGACTAGCGGGAACACCGGGGAGCTGTTTTTT. It is translated as CASSRTSGNTGELFF. This chain joins TRBV6-5 and TRBJ2-2, with 10 bases aligning to TRBD2. J gave up 1 base and V 6 bases, and 2 bases lay outside the gene matches. The CDR3 runs to 15 residues. The V gene's germline CDR1 is MNHEY and CDR2 SVGAGI.

The chain combines TRBV7-2 with TRBJ2-7, with 8 bases lining up with TRBD1. Trimming removed 3 bases from V and 10 bases from J; junction bases left unmatched: 14. Germline-derived CDR1 and CDR2 are SGHTA and FQGNSA. This CDR3 comprises 15 residues. CDR3 DNA sequence: TGTGCCAGCAGCTTTCCCGGCGGGACAGGTCATTATCAGTACTTC. Translation: CASSFPGGTGHYQYF.

This clone was detected only once. At the DNA level, this CDR3 is encoded by other sequences in the same sample as well. The chain joins TRBV7-2 to TRBJ2-1; D is possibly TRBD2 (6 bases). V was trimmed by 5 bases and J by 4 bases, leaving 9 bases between them. Germline loops: CDR1 SGHTA, CDR2 FQGNSA. The CDR3 length is 13 residues. In nucleotides, the CDR3 is TGTGCCAGCAGCCCCGGGACTTACAATGAGCAGTTCTTC. It is translated as CASSPGTYNEQFF.

Of note for this clone: The junction differs from germline at one of its ends, possibly a read error. The chain is built from TRBV28 and TRBJ2-7; the D gene is possibly TRBD1 (6 bases). The CDR3 has 13 residues. The V gene's germline CDR1 is MDHEN and CDR2 SYDVKM. CDR3 in DNA: TGTGCCAGCTCCCCCCCGGGACAAACCTTTTGGCACTTC. This codes for CASSPPGQTFWHF. The entire variable domain, with the rest obtained from reference TRBV28 and TRBJ2-7, is as follows: DVKVTQSSRYLVKRTGEKVFLECVQDMDHENMFWYRQDPGLGLRLIYFSYDVKMKEKGDIPEGYSVSREKKERFSLILESASTNQTSMYLCASSPPGQTFWHFGPGTRLTVT.

The V gene is TRBV6-1, the J gene TRBJ2-1; D unclear. The CDR3 spans 14 residues. The V gene's germline CDR1 is MNHNS and CDR2 SASEGT. With 7 bases removed from V and 3 bases from J, the gap between germline ends came to 13 bases. The CDR3 region has the DNA TGTGCCAGCACCCCCGGCGTCCACTACAATGAGCAGTTCTTC. Translation gives CASTPGVHYNEQFF.

V usage is TRBV20-1 and J usage is TRBJ2-7; 8 bases align to TRBD2. Germline V CDR1 and CDR2: DFQATT, SNEGSKA (reference sequence). The CDR3 totals 11 residues. CDR3 protein: CTGAGDNEQYF. DNA of the CDR3: TGCACGGGAGCGGGAGATAACGAGCAGTACTTC.

This chain connects TRBV6-1 to TRBJ1-5; D is possibly TRBD1 (6 bases). V lost 2 bases and J 4 bases, leaving 21 bases between the germline ends. CDR3 length: 18 amino acids. CDR1 and CDR2 from the germline V gene are MNHNS and SASEGT. CDR3 in amino acids: CASSETRDTRWGNQPQHF. CDR3 nucleotides: TGTGCCAGCAGTGAAACCCGGGACACAAGGTGGGGAAATCAGCCCCAGCATTTT.

The rearrangement joins TRBV5-1 to TRBJ2-7; D unclear. Trimming took off 0 bases at V and 0 bases at J, with 10 bases between the two ends. The CDR3 sequence is 15 residues long. CDR1 and CDR2 from the germline V gene are SGHRS and YFSETQ. CDR3 region: CASSLAPSYSYEQYF. CDR3 nucleotide sequence: TGCGCCAGCAGCTTGGCTCCCAGTTACTCCTACGAGCAGTACTTC.

The chain combines TRBV5-1 with TRBJ2-7, with 11 nucleotides matching TRBD2. Trimming removed 5 bases from V and 2 bases from J; junction bases left unmatched: 6. This CDR3 is built from 15 residues. CDR1 is SGHRS, CDR2 YFSETQ, per germline. CDR3: CASSERTSGPYEQYF. CDR3 DNA: TGCGCCAGCAGTGAACGGACTAGCGGGCCCTACGAGCAGTACTTC.

This clone has just one count. The CDR3 protein is CASSVVDGGNEQFF. CDR3 DNA: TGTGCCAGCAGCGTAGTCGATGGTGGTAATGAGCAGTTCTTC. The chain carries TRBV9 and TRBJ2-1; D is ambiguous. CDR1 is SGDLS and CDR2 is YYNGEE in the germline V gene. Trimming took 0 bases from V and 7 from J, leaving 11 bases between them. CDR3 length: 14 residues.

The CDR3 region is CASSSNRGEGYTF. The CDR3 DNA follows: TGTGCCAGCAGCTCGAACAGGGGCGAGGGCTACACCTTC. The J gene is TRBJ1-2, the V gene TRBV5-6; TRBD1 agrees at 7 bases. After removal of 3 bases from V and 8 bases from J, the junction contained 7 bases not matched to a gene. The CDR3 runs 13 residues. The V gene's germline CDR1 is SGHDT and CDR2 YYEEEE.

The chain employs TRBV5-4 and TRBJ2-7; D uncertain. This CDR3 has 12 amino acids. Germline V gives CDR1 SGHNT, CDR2 YYREEE (reference sequence). Trimming pared 4 bases from V and 7 bases from J, leaving 12 bases between. The CDR3 bases are TGTGCCAGCAGCCCGGAAGGGCTAGAGCAGTACTTC. It codes for CASSPEGLEQYF.

The J gene is TRBJ2-1, the V gene TRBV11-2, with 11 bases that match TRBD2. The V gene end was trimmed by 5 bases and the J gene end by 3 bases; junction bases not matched to a gene: 3. There are 15 residues in the CDR3. From germline, CDR1 is SGHAT and CDR2 FQNNGV. CDR3 amino acids: CASSRGLADYNEQFF. DNA for the CDR3: TGTGCCAGCAGCCGGGGACTAGCGGACTACAATGAGCAGTTCTTC. Together with reference TRBV11-2 and TRBJ2-1, the CDR3 gives the full variable domain: EAGVAQSPRYKIIEKRQSVAFWCNPISGHATLYWYQQILGQGPKLLIQFQNNGVVDDSQLPKDRFSAERLKGVDSTLKIQPAKLEDSAVYLCASSRGLADYNEQFFGPGTRLTVL.

This chain connects TRBV7-9 to TRBJ2-5; 7 bases line up with TRBD2. This CDR3 comprises 14 residues. Germline V gives CDR1 SEHNR, CDR2 FQNEAQ (reference sequence). Losses at the gene ends were 3 bases for V and 4 bases for J; bases not matched to a gene: 5. The CDR3 nucleotides read TGTGCCAGCAGCTTTGAGCGGGACCGAGAGACCCAGTACTTC. Its translation is CASSFERDRETQYF.

The V call is TRBV7-9, the J call TRBJ2-2; D is undetermined. This CDR3 has 14 amino acids. The V end was cut by 3 bases, the J end by 3 bases, with 8 bases between. Looked up from germline, CDR1 is SEHNR and CDR2 is FQNEAQ (reference sequence). The DNA for the CDR3 is TGTGCCAGCAGCTTTGCCTGGGACACCGGGGAGCTGTTTTTT. It is translated as CASSFAWDTGELFF.

As for this clone: Within the sample, other DNA sequences also encode this same CDR3. The chain has TRBV5-1 and TRBJ2-7; the match to TRBD1 covers 8 bases. Germline-derived CDR1 and CDR2 are SGHRS and YFSETQ. The ends lost 0 bases at V and 5 bases at J; junction bases unmatched: 4. This CDR3 is built from 14 residues. CDR3 DNA sequence: TGCGCCAGCAGCTTGGATCCAGGGGGCGACGAGCAGTACTTC. This gives the protein CASSLDPGGDEQYF.